This T cell receptor (beta chain) was observed in a study of blood T cell repertoires in COVID-19. The wider study: From T cells, B-cell-depleted T cells, or PBMCs came the material, which was cDNA or gDNA.

Here immunoSEQ multiplex PCR was the method, and the copy in TCRdb shows in-frame clones only, minus some. The sample lists roughly 15,000 clones; approximately 88% were seen once. The CDR3 loop spans 16 amino acids. CDR1 SGHVS and CDR2 FQNEAQ come from the germline V gene. Trimming at V came to 5 bases and at J to 7 bases, leaving 16 bases not matched to a gene. The clonotype was recovered from a woman older than 75 with COVID-19, enrolled during active disease. The sample comprised peripheral blood. The V and J genes are TRBV7-8 and TRBJ2-7, with 8 positions matching TRBD1. CDR3 sequence (DNA): TGTGCCAGCAGCCCTAGGACAGGGTACCTCTCGGGGGAGCAGTACTTC. Its protein is CASSPRTGYLSGEQYF.